Shown below are 27 T cell receptor beta chains from a single sample sequenced in a study of T cell changes during pregnancy in multiple sclerosis. Clones were read by immunoSEQ multiplex PCR, and TCRdb kept only the in-frame ones, dropping some. This sample has tens of thousands of clones, with over 80% found just once. The input for sequencing was peripheral blood, taken in the first trimester of pregnancy. The receptors here all came from a female donor with multiple sclerosis, enrolled in a pregnancy study.

In this sample, this clone turned up a few times. The chain is built from TRBV5-1 and TRBJ2-4, with 10 nucleotides matching TRBD1. J lost 0 bases, V lost 4 bases, and 19 bases had no gene match. The CDR3 spans 21 residues. CDR1 is SGHRS, CDR2 YFSETQ, per germline. The CDR3: CASSGGQGTQRGVRAKNIQYF. CDR3 nucleotide sequence: TGCGCCAGCAGCGGGGGACAGGGGACTCAAAGAGGGGTACGAGCCAAAAACATTCAGTACTTC.

The chain combines TRBV6-4 with TRBJ2-3; 7 nucleotides agree with TRBD2. The V gene's germline CDR1 is MRHNA and CDR2 SNTAGT. The CDR3 extends over 17 amino acids. V lost 3 bases and J lost 0; bases outside the gene matches: 9. CDR3 loop: CASSENSGQISTDTQYF. The CDR3 region has the DNA TGTGCCAGCAGTGAGAATAGCGGGCAGATTAGCACAGATACGCAGTATTTT.

The chain uses TRBV6-5 and TRBJ2-1, with no clear D. The V end was cut by 3 bases, the J end by 5 bases, with 11 bases between. The germline V gene has CDR1 MNHEY and CDR2 SVGAGI. The CDR3 spans 14 residues. CDR3 region: CASSYGLNNNEQFF. The DNA of the CDR3 is TGTGCCAGCAGTTATGGGCTCAATAACAATGAGCAGTTCTTC.

This clone was observed a handful of times. The chain carries TRBV28 and TRBJ2-7, with TRBD1 matching over 8 bases. CDR1 is MDHEN, CDR2 SYDVKM, per germline. V lost 8 bases, J lost 2 bases, and 5 bases stayed unmatched. The CDR3 consists of 13 residues. The CDR3 loop is CASEDREPYEQYF. Here the CDR3 DNA reads TGTGCCAGCGAGGACAGGGAACCCTACGAGCAGTACTTC.

The chain recombines TRBV10-3 with TRBJ2-3, with TRBD2 matching 7 bases. The CDR3 consists of 14 residues. Germline trimming cut 6 bases from V and 1 base from J; bases unmatched to any gene: 4. The germline gives CDR1 ENHRY, CDR2 SYGVKD. CDR3 residues: CAISGAGRTDTQYF. CDR3 coding DNA: TGTGCCATCAGCGGAGCGGGACGCACAGATACGCAGTATTTT.

The chain combines TRBV10-3 with TRBJ2-1; D gene unclear. Trimming removed 0 bases from V and 0 bases from J, with 3 bases in between. Germline values: CDR1 ENHRY, CDR2 SYGVKD. The CDR3 has 14 residues. The CDR3 reads CAISESSSYNEQFF. CDR3 bases: TGTGCCATCAGTGAGTCGAGCTCCTACAATGAGCAGTTCTTC.

The CDR3 region has the DNA TGTGCCAGCCTAGGGACAGGGACAAATCAGCCCCAGCATTTT. Its translation is CASLGTGTNQPQHF. V gene TRBV19 combines with J gene TRBJ1-5; 9 nucleotides match TRBD1. This CDR3 spans 14 amino acids. CDR1 is LNHDA and CDR2 is SQIVND in the germline V gene (reference sequence). Trimming cost V 9 bases and J 4 bases; bases outside gene matches: 7.

The chain carries TRBV7-9 and TRBJ2-5, with 11 bases lining up with TRBD2. V shed 5 bases and J 5 bases; nucleotides not matched to a gene: 7. Per the germline V gene, CDR1 is SEHNR and CDR2 is FQNEAQ (reference sequence). The CDR3 consists of 15 residues. CDR3 amino acids: CASSPTSGRRETQYF. Written as DNA, the CDR3 is TGTGCCAGCAGCCCTACTAGCGGGAGAAGGGAGACCCAGTACTTC.

The rearrangement uses TRBV5-4 and TRBJ2-1, with TRBD2 matching over 9 bases. The CDR3 covers 14 residues. In germline, CDR1 is SGHNT, CDR2 YYREEE (reference sequence). Trimming removed 4 bases from V and 4 bases from J; junction bases left unmatched: 3. CDR3 in DNA: TGTGCCAGCAGCCACCTAGCGGGATACAATGAGCAGTTCTTC. Its translation is CASSHLAGYNEQFF. The whole variable domain, filled in from reference TRBV5-4 and TRBJ2-1, reads ETGVTQSPTHLIKTRGQQVTLRCSSQSGHNTVSWYQQALGQGPQFIFQYYREEENGRGNFPPRFSGLQFPNYSSELNVNALELDDSALYLCASSHLAGYNEQFFGPGTRLTVL.

The rearrangement uses TRBV10-3 and TRBJ2-3; TRBD2 matches at 9 bases. From germline, CDR1 is ENHRY and CDR2 SYGVKD. The CDR3 is made up of 16 amino acids. The trim removed 7 bases at V and 2 bases at J, leaving 10 bases unmatched. The CDR3 DNA sequence: TGTGCCATCATGAATCCTAGCGGGGCTTCCACAGATACGCAGTATTTT. It translates to CAIMNPSGASTDTQYF.

The V gene is TRBV6-4, the J gene TRBJ2-1; 9 nucleotides match TRBD2. V shed 5 bases, J shed 10 bases, and the junction held 9 bases outside the gene matches. The CDR3 is made up of 14 amino acids. CDR1 is MRHNA, CDR2 SNTAGT, per germline. CDR3 sequence: CASSTSGSVGEQFF. CDR3 in DNA: TGTGCCAGCAGTACTAGCGGGTCAGTCGGCGAGCAGTTCTTC.

The chain has TRBV28 and TRBJ2-5; weak D call: TRBD2 (7 bases). The CDR3 is made up of 13 amino acids. Germline CDR1 is MDHEN and CDR2 is SYDVKM. The ends were cut back, 6 bases at V and 11 bases at J, with 19 bases in the middle. The CDR3 DNA follows: TGTGCCAGCAGGTCCGGGGGGCGGTTTGAGCAGTACTTC. Amino acid sequence: CASRSGGRFEQYF.

This clone was counted only a few times. This chain uses TRBV4-3 with TRBJ2-2; 7 positions match TRBD1. The CDR3 loop spans 16 amino acids. V was pared by 2 bases and J by 5 bases, with 8 bases of the junction left unmatched. CDR1 LGHNA and CDR2 YSLEER come from the germline V gene. The DNA for the CDR3 is TGCGCCAGCAGCCAATCAATAGGCAGGGGGACCGGGGAGCTGTTTTTT. The encoded protein is CASSQSIGRGTGELFF.

The rearrangement links TRBV6-1 to TRBJ1-1, with 9 bases fitting TRBD1. The germline gives CDR1 MNHNS, CDR2 SASEGT. The CDR3 has 18 residues. V shed 2 bases, J shed 3 bases, and the junction held 13 bases outside the gene matches. The CDR3 reads CASSERGQGRYLDTEAFF. The DNA of the CDR3 is TGTGCCAGCAGTGAACGTGGACAGGGGAGGTATTTGGACACTGAAGCTTTCTTT.

V is TRBV7-3 and J is TRBJ2-2; TRBD1 might be the D (6 bases). Germline V gene lookup returns CDR1 SGHTA and CDR2 FQGTGA. Trimming left V 0 bases short and J 7 bases short, with 12 bases between. The CDR3 is 15 amino acids. The CDR3 nucleotides read TGTGCCAGCAGCTTAACCAATAACAGGGACGGGGAGCTGTTTTTT. It is translated as CASSLTNNRDGELFF.

As for this clone: One junction end does not reproduce the germline sequence, and a read error may be involved. The chain links TRBV7-7 to TRBJ2-1, with D possibly being TRBD2 (5 bases). CDR1 SSHAT and CDR2 FNYEAQ come from the germline V gene (reference sequence). The CDR3 is 14 residues long. CDR3 sequence (DNA): TGTGCTAGCAGCTTAGGTTCGGGAAACAATGAGCAGTTCTTC. It yields the protein CASSLGSGNNEQFF.

The genes are TRBV15 and TRBJ1-3; the D is unclear. The CDR3 length is 15 residues. Germline V gene sequence: CDR1 LNHNV, CDR2 YYDKDF (reference sequence). V was pared by 9 bases and J by 0 bases, with 15 bases between. Here the CDR3 DNA reads TGTGCCACTGAAGCAGGCAGAAACTCTGGAAACACCATATATTTT. Protein product: CATEAGRNSGNTIYF.

The chain combines TRBV28 with TRBJ1-5, with D uncertain. CDR1 and CDR2 from the germline V gene are MDHEN and SYDVKM. The CDR3 is made up of 16 amino acids. Trimming shortened V by 5 bases and J by 1 base, and 15 bases separated the two germline ends. CDR3 coding DNA: TGTGCCAGCAGTCCTCGTTTTGGAGTGAGCAATCAGCCCCAGCATTTT. Its translation is CASSPRFGVSNQPQHF.

This chain links TRBV14 with TRBJ2-2, with 7 bases aligning to TRBD1. Losses at the gene ends were 5 bases for V and 4 bases for J; bases not matched to a gene: 7. The CDR3 extends over 15 amino acids. The germline gives CDR1 SGHDN, CDR2 FVKESK. The CDR3 protein is CASSLTGSATGELFF. For the CDR3, the DNA is TGTGCCAGCAGCTTGACAGGGTCCGCCACCGGGGAGCTGTTTTTT.

The chain carries TRBV27 and TRBJ2-1; tentatively, D is TRBD1 (5 bases). Germline V gene lookup returns CDR1 MNHEY and CDR2 SMNVEV (reference sequence). This CDR3 is built from 14 residues. Trimming pared 3 bases from V and 2 bases from J, leaving 8 bases between. The CDR3 protein is CASSFQTAYNEQFF. CDR3 nucleotide sequence: TGTGCCAGCAGTTTTCAGACAGCCTACAATGAGCAGTTCTTC.

CDR3 nucleotide sequence: TGTGCCAGCAGTTTACGACTAGCGGGTCCCTACGAGCAGTACTTC. Translation gives CASSLRLAGPYEQYF. The chain uses TRBV28 and TRBJ2-7; 10 bases map to TRBD2. The CDR3 totals 15 residues. Germline V gene data show CDR1 as MDHEN and CDR2 as SYDVKM. Unmatched junction bases numbered 3, after V lost 2 bases and J lost 2 bases.

The chain recombines TRBV6-6 with TRBJ2-7; 10 bases align to TRBD2. The CDR3 loop spans 16 amino acids. Germline values: CDR1 MNHNY, CDR2 SVGAGI (reference sequence). The J segment lost 4 bases and the V segment lost 2 bases, leaving 8 bases of the junction unmatched. The CDR3 loop reads CASSYPSSGRTYEQYF. DNA for the CDR3: TGTGCCAGCAGTTACCCGAGTAGCGGGAGGACGTACGAGCAGTACTTC.

The chain has TRBV5-1 and TRBJ2-3; a possible D gene is TRBD2 (6 bases). The CDR3 loop spans 15 amino acids. Germline V lookup: CDR1 SGHRS, CDR2 YFSETQ. Trimming cost V 4 bases and J 6 bases, with 18 bases left between them. The CDR3 loop reads CASSHGAGSRDTQYF. CDR3 DNA sequence: TGCGCCAGCAGCCACGGCGCCGGGAGCAGGGATACGCAGTATTTT.

V usage is TRBV7-3 and J usage is TRBJ1-1; D gene ambiguous. The length of the CDR3 is 13 residues. Trimming stripped 3 bases from V and 0 bases from J, with 5 bases between. Germline lookup yields CDR1 SGHTA and CDR2 FQGTGA. The CDR3 DNA reads as TGTGCCAGCAGCTTGTCGGTGAACACTGAAGCTTTCTTT. As protein: CASSLSVNTEAFF.

This chain uses TRBV11-2 with TRBJ1-2; tentative D call: TRBD1 (5 bases). This CDR3 region has 15 residues. The germline V gene encodes CDR1 SGHAT and CDR2 FQNNGV. V was shortened by 6 bases and J by 2 bases, with 16 bases between the two germline ends. The CDR3 sequence: CASSSQLTGNYGYTF. CDR3 coding DNA: TGTGCCAGCAGTTCCCAACTCACAGGAAACTATGGCTACACCTTC. Full variable domain (remainder filled in from reference TRBV11-2 and TRBJ1-2): EAGVAQSPRYKIIEKRQSVAFWCNPISGHATLYWYQQILGQGPKLLIQFQNNGVVDDSQLPKDRFSAERLKGVDSTLKIQPAKLEDSAVYLCASSSQLTGNYGYTFGSGTRLTVV.

J is TRBJ2-5 and V is TRBV5-1, with 14 bases lining up with TRBD2. Trimming removed 2 bases from V and 4 bases from J; junction bases left unmatched: 7. Germline V CDR1 and CDR2: SGHRS, YFSETQ. There are 17 residues in the CDR3. CDR3 protein: CASSLAGTSGSGETQYF. The DNA for the CDR3 is TGCGCCAGCAGCTTAGCCGGGACTAGCGGGAGTGGAGAGACCCAGTACTTC.

The V and J genes are TRBV6-6 and TRBJ1-2; D is unresolved. The CDR3 has 14 amino acids. Per germline, CDR1 MNHNY and CDR2 SVGAGI (reference sequence). V lost 5 bases, J lost 6 bases, and 16 bases lay in between. The CDR3 bases are TGTGCCAGCAGTAGCCTCCTATCACGGGATGGCTACACCTTC. Residues: CASSSLLSRDGYTF.